A selection of T cell receptor beta chains follows, all from one sample in a study of cytomegalovirus exposure and HLA in healthy donors. Profiled with immunoSEQ multiplex PCR; TCRdb holds only in-frame clones, not every one. The table has roughly 170,000 clones, 75% to 85% seen once. The source material was PBMCs. These receptors originate from a girl aged 2 to 10 in good health and CMV-seropositive. CDR3s include the opening cysteine and the closing phenylalanine or tryptophan. A D gene is named only where the DNA matches it firmly. The size field is filled for only some rows; it gives once, few, many or a size class.

v_call: TRBV7-3
clone_size: NA
j_call: TRBJ2-3
cdr3_length: 17
d_call: TRBD2
cdr3_aa: CASSLTGGLYSTDTQYF
cdr3_nt: TGTGCCAGCAGCTTAACGGGAGGGCTTTATAGCACAGATACGCAGTATTTT

v_call: TRBV27
clone_size: NA
j_call: TRBJ1-2
cdr3_length: 14
d_call: TRBD1
cdr3_aa: CASSLTGTNYGYTF
cdr3_nt: TGTGCCAGCAGTTTGACAGGGACTAACTATGGCTACACCTTC

v_call: TRBV19
clone_size: once
j_call: TRBJ2-7
cdr3_length: 13
d_call: NA
cdr3_aa: CASSPTTAYEQYF
cdr3_nt: TGTGCCAGTAGTCCGACCACAGCCTACGAGCAGTACTTC

v_call: TRBV5-1
clone_size: NA
j_call: TRBJ2-7
cdr3_length: 14
d_call: TRBD1
cdr3_aa: CASSLGDRFYEQYF
cdr3_nt: TGCGCCAGCAGCTTGGGGGACAGGTTCTACGAGCAGTACTTC

v_call: TRBV11-2
clone_size: NA
j_call: TRBJ1-3
cdr3_length: 15
d_call: NA
cdr3_aa: CASHKDSAFGNTIYF
cdr3_nt: TGTGCCAGCCATAAGGACAGTGCCTTTGGAAACACCATATATTTT

v_call: TRBV6-1
clone_size: NA
j_call: TRBJ2-3
cdr3_length: 16
d_call: NA
cdr3_aa: CASSERQGTSTDTQYF
cdr3_nt: TGTGCCAGCAGTGAACGCCAGGGAACTAGCACAGATACGCAGTATTTT

v_call: TRBV30
clone_size: NA
j_call: TRBJ1-3
cdr3_length: 13
d_call: NA
cdr3_aa: CAWSVTSGNTIYF
cdr3_nt: TGTGCCTGGAGTGTAACTTCGGGAAACACCATATATTTT

v_call: TRBV5-1
clone_size: NA
j_call: TRBJ1-2
cdr3_length: 14
d_call: NA
cdr3_aa: CASSYGSRNYGYTF
cdr3_nt: TGCGCCAGCAGCTACGGGTCACGTAACTATGGCTACACCTTC

v_call: TRBV5-1
clone_size: NA
j_call: TRBJ1-1
cdr3_length: 15
d_call: TRBD1
cdr3_aa: CASSFTGTANTEAFF
cdr3_nt: TGCGCCAGCAGCTTCACGGGGACAGCGAACACTGAAGCTTTCTTT

v_call: TRBV14
clone_size: NA
j_call: TRBJ1-2
cdr3_length: 17
d_call: NA
cdr3_aa: CASSQGKTGVYFYGYTF
cdr3_nt: TGTGCCAGCAGCCAAGGAAAGACAGGAGTTTATTTCTATGGCTACACCTTC